The TCR beta chain under discussion was sequenced for a study of blood T cell repertoires in COVID-19 (dated by TCRdb to the early 2020s). Turning to the overall study: The collaborator samples originated in the United States, Italy and Spain and spanned the acute and convalescent phases of COVID-19. The prospective study material was composed of cDNA or gDNA derived from T cells, B-cell-depleted T cells, or PBMCs. Where available, HLA class I and class II types were obtained from metadata supplied by the sample provider rather than from assay-based typing. The repertoires were released in a freely available public database intended as a resource for research on the immune response to SARS-CoV-2. Deeply sampled blood TCRbeta repertoires from subjects exposed to, actively infected with, or recovered from COVID-19 were included in the dataset. The samples were drawn from two sources: the first 160 participants of the ongoing ImmuneRACE study, and 1,000 to 1,500 subjects contributed by 6 global collaborators. Nearly every sample came with metadata listing a de-identified subject ID, COVID-19 status, age in years and sex. Points the paper makes about the study in general: The quantity of clinical and demographic metadata differed by source and by participant and was supplied without curation.

TCRbeta CDR3 regions were amplified from genomic DNA by means of the immunoSEQ Assay, a bias-controlled multiplex PCR. As for how the authors treated the data: Within the assay, amplification of reference gene primers was used to estimate how many nucleated cells each sample contained. To quantify the absolute abundance of each unique TCRbeta CDR3 rearrangement, sequence reads were collapsed and filtered. For each sample, productive Simpson clonality was calculated by taking the square root of Simpson's diversity index across productive rearrangements. TCRdb limited this immuneACCESS table to in-frame rearrangements with V and J called. A share of clones is missing; checked studies link under half to unresolved V genes, and the rest is unexplained. From that table come the V and J calls and clone size; the DNA was used to work out D and trimming. The sample profile shows about 300,000 clones; roughly four fifths of them were found once. Of the sample, 8.5% to 9.5% falls within the top ten clones.

With respect to this clone: Its antigen specificity is not known. Per-nucleotide qualities are absent, and no much larger clonotype sits a single base away.

A second Seattle source provided samples from volunteer blood donors who had recovered from COVID-19. The collaborating institutions used their own protocols to collect whole blood in K2EDTA tubes. For TCRbeta analysis, collaborators shipped samples as frozen whole blood, isolated PBMCs, or DNA extracted from either of those sample types. V is shortened by 4 bases, J by 4 bases, and the region joining them spans 11 bases. The CDR3 sequence holds 15 residues, the cysteine and phenylalanine included. The DNA shown is the 45-base CDR3, in frame from base 1. CDR1 and CDR2 are read off the germline V gene as SGHTA and FQGNSA.

The source of this sequence is a woman in her 50s who had recovered from COVID-19. This chain is built from TRBV7-2 and TRBJ1-6, with TRBD1 perhaps the D gene, on 6 matching bases. The sequencing input was peripheral blood. The DNA is as follows: TGTGCCAGCAGCTCGGGACACGTATATAATTCACCCCTCCACTTT. It codes for CASSSGHVYNSPLHF.